The 18 T cell receptor beta chains given below trace back to one sample, sequenced in a study of T cell responses to AZD1222 COVID-19 vaccine. Here immunoSEQ multiplex PCR was the method, and the copy in TCRdb shows in-frame clones only, minus some. The sample records about 170,000 clones, approximately 90% being singletons. The sample here was peripheral blood, taken 28 days after the second dose of the MenACWY control vaccine. These receptors were obtained from an adult who received the MenACWY meningococcal vaccine as a control.

Here the CDR3 reads CASSLVGFNQPQHF. The CDR3 DNA reads TGTGCCAGCAGCTTAGTGGGCTTCAATCAGCCCCAGCATTTT. The chain has TRBV7-9 and TRBJ1-5; D remains unclear. The CDR3 has 14 amino acids. Trimming removed 1 base from V and 3 bases from J, with 7 bases in between. Germline CDR1 and CDR2: SEHNR and FQNEAQ (reference sequence).

The chain combines TRBV3-1 (or the pseudogene TRBV3-2) with TRBJ2-7; D is uncertain. V was cut by 4 bases and J by 2 bases, with 9 bases left in between. The germline V gene has CDR1 LGHDT and CDR2 YNNKEL (reference sequence). This CDR3 has 13 residues. The CDR3 nucleotides are TGTGCCAGCAGCCCCTCCGTGACCTACGAGCAGTACTTC. This codes for CASSPSVTYEQYF.

The chain employs TRBV6-2 or TRBV6-3 and TRBJ1-2; D may be TRBD1 (5 bases). The CDR3 totals 14 residues. CDR1 is MNHEY and CDR2 is SVGEGT in the germline V gene. Trimming pared 6 bases from V and 1 base from J, leaving 12 bases between. In DNA form, the CDR3 reads TGTGCCAGCAGCCTCGGGGGTGATAACTATGGCTACACCTTC. The encoded protein is CASSLGGDNYGYTF.

This sequence joins TRBV7-9 and TRBJ1-2; 9 bases are shared with TRBD1. Germline CDR1 reads SEHNR; CDR2 reads FQNEAQ (reference sequence). The CDR3 sequence is 14 residues long. V was pared by 5 bases and J by 7 bases, with 8 bases of the junction left unmatched. DNA for the CDR3: TGTGCCAGCAGCCGACAGGGGGTCAAGGGTGGCTACACCTTC. Its protein product is CASSRQGVKGGYTF. The full variable domain, in which reference TRBV7-9 and TRBJ1-2 provide the parts outside the CDR3, is DTGVSQNPRHKITKRGQNVTFRCDPISEHNRLYWYRQTLGQGPEFLTYFQNEAQLEKSRLLSDRFSAERPKGSFSTLEIQRTEQGDSAMYLCASSRQGVKGGYTFGSGTRLTVV.

This sequence joins TRBV10-1 and TRBJ2-7; 10 nucleotides agree with TRBD2. CDR3 length: 17 residues. V shed 0 bases and J 5 bases; nucleotides not matched to a gene: 10. CDR1 WNHNN and CDR2 SYGVQD come from the germline V gene (reference sequence). The CDR3 protein is CASSESPPSGSIHEQYF. The CDR3 DNA reads as TGCGCCAGCAGTGAGTCCCCCCCTAGCGGGAGTATCCACGAGCAGTACTTC.

The chain is built from TRBV27 and TRBJ1-6; tentatively, D is TRBD1 (5 bases). The CDR3 sequence is 15 residues long. Per germline, CDR1 MNHEY and CDR2 SMNVEV (reference sequence). Trimming pared 5 bases from V and 7 bases from J, leaving 15 bases between. CDR3 sequence: CASSVLGTVNSPLHF. CDR3 nucleotides: TGTGCCAGCAGTGTTTTGGGGACGGTAAATTCACCCCTCCACTTT.

As DNA, the CDR3 is TGTGCCAGCAGTTTATGGACAGGGAATAATTCACCCCTCCACTTT. Protein sequence: CASSLWTGNNSPLHF. The chain joins TRBV27 to TRBJ1-6; the match to TRBD1 covers 8 bases. CDR3 length: 15 amino acids. The germline CDR1 and CDR2 sequences are MNHEY and SMNVEV (reference sequence). Trimming at V came to 1 base and at J to 5 bases, leaving 1 base not matched to a gene.

This clone was seen a single time. This chain uses TRBV28 with TRBJ2-3, with TRBD2 matching 7 bases. V lost 7 bases, J lost 5 bases, and 3 bases stayed unmatched. Germline values: CDR1 MDHEN, CDR2 SYDVKM. The CDR3 is 12 residues long. DNA for the CDR3: TGTGCCAGCACTAGCGGACGAGATACGCAGTATTTT. This encodes CASTSGRDTQYF. The whole variable domain, filled in from reference TRBV28 and TRBJ2-3, reads DVKVTQSSRYLVKRTGEKVFLECVQDMDHENMFWYRQDPGLGLRLIYFSYDVKMKEKGDIPEGYSVSREKKERFSLILESASTNQTSMYLCASTSGRDTQYFGPGTRLTVL.

The V and J genes are TRBV24-1 and TRBJ2-1; 10 nucleotides match TRBD1. This CDR3 is 14 amino acids long. Germline loops: CDR1 KGHDR, CDR2 SFDVKD. After removal of 6 bases from V and 8 bases from J, the junction contained 6 bases not matched to a gene. Written as DNA, the CDR3 is TGTGCCACCAGTTGGACAGGGGGAGTAGATGAGCAGTTCTTC. Translating gives CATSWTGGVDEQFF.

The V gene is TRBV6-5, the J gene TRBJ2-7; 12 bases are shared with TRBD2. Germline CDR1 is MNHEY and CDR2 is SVGAGI. The CDR3 runs 14 residues. Losses at the gene ends were 6 bases for V and 2 bases for J; bases not matched to a gene: 2. The CDR3 sequence: CASRGLAGAYEQYF. DNA for the CDR3: TGTGCCAGCAGGGGACTAGCGGGTGCCTACGAGCAGTACTTC.

The gene calls are TRBV5-1 and TRBJ2-3; D call uncertain. Germline CDR1 is SGHRS and CDR2 is YFSETQ. V shed 0 bases and J shed 3 bases, with 14 bases lying between them. The CDR3 totals 16 residues. The CDR3: CASSLVLPGRTDTQYF. CDR3 nucleotide sequence: TGCGCCAGCAGCTTGGTGCTACCCGGGCGGACAGATACGCAGTATTTT.

This clone was found once. The chain recombines TRBV5-1 with TRBJ1-1, with a tentative D call TRBD1 (6 bases). The CDR3 extends over 13 amino acids. Germline loops: CDR1 SGHRS, CDR2 YFSETQ. V lost 7 bases and J lost 4, with 14 bases in between. The DNA of the CDR3 is TGCGCCAGCGGGGGGGGCGATGGCACTGAAGCTTTCTTT. It codes for CASGGGDGTEAFF.

The chain links TRBV28 to TRBJ2-7; TRBD1 matches at 10 bases. The CDR3 loop spans 16 amino acids. Germline CDR1 MDHEN, CDR2 SYDVKM. V was pared by 5 bases and J by 2 bases, with 9 bases of the junction left unmatched. The DNA for the CDR3 is TGTGCCAGCAGTCTGGCCGCCGGACAGGGGGCCTACGAGCAGTACTTC. Translating it yields CASSLAAGQGAYEQYF.

On this clone: Other DNA sequences in this specimen translate into the identical CDR3. V usage is TRBV9 and J usage is TRBJ1-2; D ambiguous. Trimming removed 0 bases from V and 3 bases from J, with 6 bases in between. Germline values: CDR1 SGDLS, CDR2 YYNGEE. The CDR3 totals 13 residues. The CDR3 DNA reads as TGTGCCAGCAGCGTAGGCACTGACTATGGCTACACCTTC. It yields the protein CASSVGTDYGYTF.

This chain uses TRBV28 with TRBJ2-3, with TRBD2 matching 14 bases. The CDR3 loop spans 20 amino acids. J was trimmed by 3 bases and V by 0 bases; bases with no gene match: 11. The V gene's germline CDR1 is MDHEN and CDR2 SYDVKM. The CDR3 here is CASSLWSAGLAGGRTDTQYF. The CDR3 DNA follows: TGTGCCAGCAGTTTATGGTCTGCCGGACTAGCGGGAGGAAGGACAGATACGCAGTATTTT.

The chain has TRBV7-9 and TRBJ2-7; D unresolved. CDR3 size: 14 residues. The ends were cut back, 5 bases at V and 0 bases at J, with 11 bases in the middle. Germline V lookup: CDR1 SEHNR, CDR2 FQNEAQ (reference sequence). Here the CDR3 DNA reads TGTGCCAGCAGCCGACCACAGAACTCCTACGAGCAGTACTTC. Amino acids: CASSRPQNSYEQYF.

The rearrangement uses TRBV7-9 and TRBJ1-1; D is uncertain. With 5 bases removed from V and 5 bases from J, the gap between germline ends came to 6 bases. The CDR3 consists of 11 residues. Germline V gene lookup returns CDR1 SEHNR and CDR2 FQNEAQ (reference sequence). The CDR3 DNA is TGTGCCAGCAGCCGGGGAACTGAAGCTTTCTTT. It specifies CASSRGTEAFF.

The genes are TRBV9 and TRBJ1-2; D remains ambiguous. The length of the CDR3 is 14 residues. V lost 2 bases, J lost 1 base, and 9 bases lay in between. Germline CDR1 and CDR2: SGDLS and YYNGEE. CDR3 bases: TGTGCCAGCAGCGTCCAACCAATTAACTATGGCTACACCTTC. Its translation is CASSVQPINYGYTF.